This T cell receptor beta chain derives from a study of blood T cell repertoires in COVID-19. The CDR3 is 16 residues long. Trimming at V came to 1 base and at J to 2 bases, leaving 4 bases not matched to a gene. Per the germline V gene, CDR1 is SGHTA and CDR2 is FQGNSA. Only in-frame clones appear in the TCRdb table, and some are missing; sequencing was by immunoSEQ multiplex PCR. This table holds about 150,000 clones, 88% found once. The chain is built from TRBV7-2 and TRBJ2-1; 8 bases line up with TRBD2. The sequence was obtained from a man aged 45-65 years who had recovered from COVID-19. Sample: peripheral blood. The CDR3 reads CASSLGVGRAYNEQFF. The CDR3 region has the DNA TGTGCCAGCAGCTTAGGGGTCGGGAGGGCCTACAATGAGCAGTTCTTC.